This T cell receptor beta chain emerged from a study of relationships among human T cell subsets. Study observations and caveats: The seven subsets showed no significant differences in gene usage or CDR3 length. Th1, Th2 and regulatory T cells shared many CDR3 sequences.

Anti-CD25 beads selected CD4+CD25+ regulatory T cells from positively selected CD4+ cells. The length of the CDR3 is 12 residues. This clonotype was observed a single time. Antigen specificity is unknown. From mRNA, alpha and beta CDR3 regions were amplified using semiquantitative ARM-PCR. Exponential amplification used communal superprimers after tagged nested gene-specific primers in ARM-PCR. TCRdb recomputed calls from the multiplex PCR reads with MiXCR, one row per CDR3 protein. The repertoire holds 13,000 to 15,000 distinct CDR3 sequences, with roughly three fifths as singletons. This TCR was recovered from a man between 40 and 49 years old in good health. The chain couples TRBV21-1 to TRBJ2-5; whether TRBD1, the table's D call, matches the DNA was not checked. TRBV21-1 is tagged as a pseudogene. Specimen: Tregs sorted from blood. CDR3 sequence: CARQGARETQYF. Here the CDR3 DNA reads TGTGCCCGACAGGGGGCTCGGGAGACCCAGTACTTC.